This passage covers 7 T cell receptor beta chains from one sample sequenced in a study of beta chain features in type 1 diabetes. The isolated RNA, all of it, was reverse transcribed, so expressed TCRB transcripts were what got sequenced. TCRdb's table, derived via immunoSEQ multiplex PCR, lists solely in-frame clones and lacks some. The sample holds under 800,000 clones, roughly a sixth seen once. The specimen was naive CD4+ T cells from blood. These receptors were taken from a man aged 18 to 29 in good health.

This chain joins TRBV9 and TRBJ1-2; weak D call: TRBD1 (5 bases). V was pared by 3 bases and J by 4 bases, with 10 bases between. This CDR3 spans 13 amino acids. The germline V gene encodes CDR1 SGDLS and CDR2 YYNGEE. In DNA, the CDR3 is TGTGCCAGCAGCGCGGACATACGCTATGGCTACACCTTC. Protein product: CASSADIRYGYTF.

The chain has TRBV7-9 and TRBJ2-7; possibly TRBD1 for D (6 bases). V was clipped by 5 bases and J by 1 base, with 9 bases between them. CDR1 is SEHNR and CDR2 is FQNEAQ in the germline V gene (reference sequence). This CDR3 spans 13 amino acids. The CDR3 is CASSAQGSYEQYF. The CDR3 DNA follows: TGTGCCAGCAGCGCACAGGGATCCTACGAGCAGTACTTC.

V and J are TRBV5-6 and TRBJ1-1; no definite D call. The CDR3 sequence is 14 residues long. Germline V gives CDR1 SGHDT, CDR2 YYEEEE. Trimming cost V 2 bases and J 6 bases, with 14 bases left between them. CDR3 loop: CASSLNEGLAEAFF. CDR3 in DNA: TGTGCCAGCAGCTTAAATGAGGGTCTGGCTGAAGCTTTCTTT.

The chain combines TRBV25-1 with TRBJ2-7, with 9 bases that match TRBD1. The V gene end was trimmed by 5 bases and the J gene end by 2 bases; junction bases not matched to a gene: 7. The germline V gene encodes CDR1 MGHDK and CDR2 SYGVNS. This CDR3 has 15 amino acids. The CDR3 sequence: CASSPMGQGTYEQYF. CDR3 bases: TGTGCCAGCAGTCCTATGGGACAGGGTACCTACGAGCAGTACTTC.

This CDR3 is CASSPLAGVSYEQYF. The CDR3, as DNA: TGTGCCAGCTCACCACTAGCGGGAGTGTCCTACGAGCAGTACTTC. The chain uses TRBV18 and TRBJ2-7, with 9 nucleotides matching TRBD2. CDR3 length: 15 residues. The germline V gene encodes CDR1 KGHSH and CDR2 LQKENI. With 1 base clipped from V and 1 base from J, the junction kept 2 bases outside the gene matches.

This clone was seen a few times. Other nucleotide sequences in the sample specify the same CDR3. This chain uses TRBV28 with TRBJ2-7; no clear D gene. V gave up 3 bases and J gave up 2 bases, with 5 bases separating them. The CDR3 has 12 residues. Germline V lookup: CDR1 MDHEN, CDR2 SYDVKM. Here the CDR3 DNA reads TGTGCCAGCAGTTTGTTGGCCTACGAGCAGTACTTC. Residues: CASSLLAYEQYF.

A word on this clone: The sample contains more than one DNA sequence encoding this CDR3. V usage is TRBV6-5 and J usage is TRBJ2-7, with D maybe TRBD2 (6 bases). V was trimmed by 0 bases and J by 0 bases, leaving 9 bases between them. Germline V gene data show CDR1 as MNHEY and CDR2 as SVGAGI. The CDR3 extends over 15 amino acids. Here the CDR3 reads CASSYSAGNSYEQYF. CDR3 coding DNA: TGTGCCAGCAGTTACTCGGCGGGGAACTCCTACGAGCAGTACTTC.